Listed below are T cell receptor beta chains from one sample, sequenced in a study of long-term antiretroviral therapy in people with HIV. The data were produced by immunoSEQ multiplex PCR, yet TCRdb's version contains in-frame clones alone and is incomplete. The table lists around 22,000 clones, roughly 88% of them singletons. This specimen consisted of unsorted PBMCs, obtained approximately 4.3 years after starting antiretroviral therapy. Source of these receptors: a man aged 30 to 39 with HIV. The CDR3 runs from the conserved cysteine through the conserved F or W. A D gene is named only where the DNA matches it firmly. Rows may omit the clone size; those that give it use once, few, many or a size class.

>TRBV28|TRBJ2-2|-|-
TGTGCCAGCAGTTCGGGACAGAACACCGGGGAGCTGTTTTTT
CASSSGQNTGELFF
>TRBV7-2|TRBJ1-3|-|few
TGTGCCAGCAGCTTGTATCAGGAATCTGGAAACACCATATATTTT
CASSLYQESGNTIYF
>TRBV13|TRBJ2-7|TRBD2|-
TGTGCCAGCAGCCAATCGTTATTAGCGGGGGGAAGCTCCTACGAGCAGTACTTC
CASSQSLLAGGSSYEQYF
>TRBV5-4|TRBJ2-1|TRBD1|-
TGTGCCAGCAGCTCTGGGGACAGGGGCGTGGGGAATGAGCAGTTCTTC
CASSSGDRGVGNEQFF
>TRBV7-6|TRBJ2-5|-|-
TGTGCCAGCAGCCTTTTCCGGGACACTAAGGGGACCCAGTACTTC
CASSLFRDTKGTQYF
>TRBV5-6|TRBJ2-7|-|-
TGTGCCAGCAGCCGACAAGTCTCCTACGAGCAGTACTTC
CASSRQVSYEQYF
>TRBV5-1|TRBJ2-7|-|-
TGCGCCAGCAGCTCTGGACAGCCCTCCATGGAGCAGTACTTC
CASSSGQPSMEQYF
>TRBV11-2|TRBJ2-2|TRBD2|-
TGTGCCAGCGGGAGACCGGGACTAGACACCGGGGAGCTGTTTTTT
CASGRPGLDTGELFF
>TRBV10-2|TRBJ1-5|-|-
TGCGCCAGCAGCGGGGTCTACAGGGCAGGTCAGCCCCAGCATTTT
CASSGVYRAGQPQHF
>TRBV30|TRBJ1-2|-|few
TGTGCCTGGAGTGTAAGCTATGGCTACACCTTC
CAWSVSYGYTF
>TRBV7-9|TRBJ2-1|-|-
TGTGCCAGCAGCTCCACATACTCTCAGAGCTCCTACAATGAGCAGTTCTTC
CASSSTYSQSSYNEQFF
>TRBV6-1|TRBJ2-3|-|-
TGTGCCAGCAGTCCAGGGTTGGCAGATACGCAGTATTTT
CASSPGLADTQYF
>TRBV30|TRBJ2-7|TRBD2|-
TGTGCCTGGGCGGGGGGGCTCGAGCAGTACTTC
CAWAGGLEQYF
>TRBV7-9|TRBJ2-5|TRBD1|-
TGTGCCAGCAGCTTAGCGCAGAGGGGGCCTCTCCAAGAGACCCAGTACTTC
CASSLAQRGPLQETQYF
>TRBV29-1|TRBJ2-2|-|-
TGCAGCGTGGGAGGGCAACAGGGTTTGGGGACCGGGGAGCTGTTTTTT
CSVGGQQGLGTGELFF
>TRBV2|TRBJ1-4|TRBD1|-
TGTGCCAGCAGTCCGGTGGGACAGGGGGTTGAAAAACTGTTTTTT
CASSPVGQGVEKLFF
>TRBV7-2|TRBJ1-5|-|once
TGTGCCAGCAGCTTATGGCCGGCGTGGGGAAATCAGCCCCAGCATTTT
CASSLWPAWGNQPQHF
>TRBV18|TRBJ1-2|-|-
TGTGCCAGCTCACCCCCGGGAACCCTGTCCTATGGCTACACCTTC
CASSPPGTLSYGYTF
>TRBV5-1|TRBJ2-3|TRBD2|-
TGCGCCAGCAGGTCCGCTAGCGGGAGAGCCCGATATACGCAGTATTTT
CASRSASGRARYTQYF
>TRBV10-1|TRBJ2-7|-|-
TGCGCCAGCAGTGATTTGGGTCAGAAATCCTACGAGCAGTACTTC
CASSDLGQKSYEQYF
>TRBV10-3|TRBJ2-7|TRBD1|-
TGTGCCATCCGCGCACAGGGGGACACCTACGAGCAGTACTTC
CAIRAQGDTYEQYF
>TRBV28|TRBJ1-3|-|-
TGTGCCAGCACCGGGTTTTCCGGAAACACCATATATTTT
CASTGFSGNTIYF
>TRBV15|TRBJ1-1|TRBD1|-
TGTGCCACCAGCAATACTTGGACAGGGGGTGACACTGAAGCTTTCTTT
CATSNTWTGGDTEAFF
>TRBV19|TRBJ1-1|-|-
TGTGCCAGTAGTATAGTCCGACAGGCTGCGAACACTGAAGCTTTCTTT
CASSIVRQAANTEAFF
>TRBV4-3|TRBJ2-7|-|-
TGCGCCAGCAGCCCCGCAGGCGGACTCTTTGCCCACGAGCAGTACTTC
CASSPAGGLFAHEQYF
>TRBV7-9|TRBJ2-1|TRBD2|-
TGTGCCAGCAGCTTCCCGGGGACTAGCTCCTACAATGAGCAGTTCTTC
CASSFPGTSSYNEQFF
>TRBV2|TRBJ2-7|TRBD1|once
TGTGCCACCTCCGGGACAGTGACCTACGAGCAGTACTTC
CATSGTVTYEQYF